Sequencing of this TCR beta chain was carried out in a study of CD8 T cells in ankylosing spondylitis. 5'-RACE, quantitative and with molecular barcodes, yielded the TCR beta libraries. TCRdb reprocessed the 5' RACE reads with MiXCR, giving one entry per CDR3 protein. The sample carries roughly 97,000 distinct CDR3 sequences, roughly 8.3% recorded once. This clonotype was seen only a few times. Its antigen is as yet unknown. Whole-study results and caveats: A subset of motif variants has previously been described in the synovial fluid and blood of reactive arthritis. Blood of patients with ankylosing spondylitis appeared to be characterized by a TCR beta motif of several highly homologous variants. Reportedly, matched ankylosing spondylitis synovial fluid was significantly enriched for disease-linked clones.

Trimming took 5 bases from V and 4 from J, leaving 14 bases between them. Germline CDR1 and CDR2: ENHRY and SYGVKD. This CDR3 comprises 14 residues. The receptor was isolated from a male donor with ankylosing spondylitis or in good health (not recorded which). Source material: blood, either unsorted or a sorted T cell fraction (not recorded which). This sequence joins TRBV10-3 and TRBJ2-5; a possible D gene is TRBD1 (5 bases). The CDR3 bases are TGTGCCATCAGTCCCCGACAGTCACGAGAGACCCAGTACTTC. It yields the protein CAISPRQSRETQYF.